The 11 T cell receptor beta chains listed next were all sequenced from one sample in a study of blood T cell repertoires in COVID-19. This table comes from immunoSEQ multiplex PCR, and its TCRdb copy is limited to in-frame clones, with some not included. The sample records 250,000 to 350,000 clones, more than 75% being singletons. Material: PBMCs or T cells enriched from blood (not recorded which). These TCRs come from a young woman who had recovered from COVID-19.

This clone was seen a single time. The chain has TRBV10-3 and TRBJ2-7; TRBD1 matches at 8 bases. Germline V gene sequence: CDR1 ENHRY, CDR2 SYGVKD. This CDR3 comprises 11 residues. With V trimmed by 10 bases and J by 5 bases, 4 bases remained unmatched. The CDR3 sequence: CATETGDEQYF. The CDR3 coding sequence is TGTGCCACAGAGACAGGGGACGAGCAGTACTTC.

The CDR3 loop is CASSLAGRQTQYF. The CDR3 DNA reads as TGTGCCAGCAGCTTAGCAGGGAGACAGACCCAGTACTTC. The rearrangement links TRBV7-2 to TRBJ2-5; D is possibly TRBD2 (5 bases). Trimming shortened V by 0 bases and J by 6 bases, and 8 bases separated the two germline ends. The germline V gene encodes CDR1 SGHTA and CDR2 FQGNSA. The CDR3 covers 13 residues.

CDR3 DNA: TGTGCCATCAGGGACAGACACAAATTTGGCTACGAGCAGTACTTC. Translation: CAIRDRHKFGYEQYF. V usage is TRBV10-3 and J usage is TRBJ2-7, with TRBD1 as a possible D gene (6 bases). V was pared by 6 bases and J by 3 bases, with 18 bases between. The CDR3 has 15 residues. Germline V gene lookup returns CDR1 ENHRY and CDR2 SYGVKD.

This chain uses TRBV28 with TRBJ2-7; 11 bases line up with TRBD1. Germline CDR1 reads MDHEN; CDR2 reads SYDVKM. The CDR3 length is 16 residues. The ends lost 7 bases at V and 7 bases at J; junction bases unmatched: 15. The CDR3 sequence is CASNPRAGTGGGEQYF. DNA for the CDR3: TGTGCCAGCAACCCCCGGGCGGGGACAGGGGGTGGAGAGCAGTACTTC.

In its sample, this clone was seen once. The CDR3 coding sequence is TGTGCCAGTAGTTTTCCAGGGCGCACTGAAGCTTTCTTT. This translates into CASSFPGRTEAFF. The rearrangement joins TRBV19 to TRBJ1-1, with a tentative D call TRBD1 (5 bases). Trimming removed 5 bases from V and 4 bases from J, with 11 bases in between. The V gene's germline CDR1 is LNHDA and CDR2 SQIVND (reference sequence). This CDR3 is built from 13 residues.

V usage is TRBV3-1 (or the pseudogene TRBV3-2) and J usage is TRBJ1-4; D gene unclear. The ends were cut back, 4 bases at V and 8 bases at J, with 14 bases in the middle. CDR3 length equals 14 residues. From germline, CDR1 is LGHDT and CDR2 YNNKEL (reference sequence). CDR3: CASSPSRGGEKLFF. In DNA, the CDR3 is TGTGCCAGCAGCCCCTCGCGAGGTGGGGAAAAACTGTTTTTT.

The chain couples TRBV3-1 (or the pseudogene TRBV3-2) to TRBJ2-5; 8 nucleotides agree with TRBD1. V lost 2 bases, J lost 9 bases, and 8 bases stayed unmatched. The CDR3 consists of 14 residues. Germline CDR1 LGHDT, CDR2 YNNKEL (reference sequence). The CDR3: CASSQTPDRVSQYF. CDR3 in DNA: TGTGCCAGCAGCCAAACTCCGGACAGGGTGTCCCAGTACTTC.

This clone appeared once. The rearrangement links TRBV19 to TRBJ1-2, with 9 bases aligning to TRBD1. The CDR3 has 21 amino acids. The germline V gene encodes CDR1 LNHDA and CDR2 SQIVND (reference sequence). Trimming cost V 4 bases and J 4 bases; bases outside gene matches: 25. CDR3 sequence (DNA): TGTGCCAGTAGTAAGGAAACCATCATGTCCCGGGACAGGGCCTTCCGCTATGGCTACACCTTC. This translates into CASSKETIMSRDRAFRYGYTF.

Of note for this clone: Other DNA sequences in the same sample also yield this CDR3. J is TRBJ2-3 and V is TRBV3-1 (or the pseudogene TRBV3-2); TRBD2 is a possible D gene (6 bases). The CDR3 contains 15 residues. Looked up from germline, CDR1 is LGHDT and CDR2 is YNNKEL (reference sequence). The V end lost 2 bases, the J end lost 1 base, and 10 bases lay between the germline ends. The CDR3 is CASSQNSGGTDTQYF. Written as DNA, the CDR3 is TGTGCCAGCAGCCAAAATAGCGGTGGCACAGATACGCAGTATTTT.

V usage is TRBV11-2 and J usage is TRBJ1-1; a weak D match, TRBD1 (6 bases). This CDR3 comprises 17 residues. CDR1 SGHAT and CDR2 FQNNGV come from the germline V gene. Trimming cost V 2 bases and J 4 bases, with 20 bases left between them. In DNA, the CDR3 is TGTGCCAGCAGCTTAATTTTGGGGACAAACTGGGGCACTGAAGCTTTCTTT. It is translated as CASSLILGTNWGTEAFF.

The chain recombines TRBV30 with TRBJ1-2; the D is unclear. Germline CDR1 GTSNPN, CDR2 SVGIG (reference sequence). The CDR3 has 15 residues. Trimming removed 4 bases at V and 3 bases at J, with 18 bases between. The CDR3 spells CAWTRTSGGYYGYTF. Here the CDR3 DNA reads TGTGCCTGGACACGCACCAGTGGCGGATACTATGGCTACACCTTC.